A single sample gave rise to the 23 T cell receptor beta chains below, sequenced in a study of brain T cells in children with intractable seizures (dated by TCRdb to about 2021). Per the publication, the time point label means: resected brain tissue, or blood drawn just prior to surgery. The library was prepared using the immunoSEQ multiplex PCR assay. This immuneACCESS table, as held by TCRdb, lists in-frame sequences with V and J called but not all clones. Of the missing ones, under half trace to an unresolved V gene in checked studies; the others have no known cause. The sample has some 41,000 clones on record, about 93% of them singletons. Roughly 6.5% of the sample lies in the top ten. The sequenced sample was peripheral blood, obtained at surgery. The receptors stem from a girl between 2 and 10 years old with tuberous sclerosis and intractable seizures.

The chain couples TRBV6-5 to TRBJ1-6, with a possible D match to TRBD1 (5 bases). CDR1 MNHEY and CDR2 SVGAGI come from the germline V gene. The CDR3 runs to 15 residues. V was cut by 6 bases and J by 2 bases, with 11 bases left in between. As DNA, the CDR3 is TGTGCCAGCAGCAAAGACAGTCCCTATAATTCACCCCTCCACTTT. This sequence encodes CASSKDSPYNSPLHF.

The V gene is TRBV24-1, the J gene TRBJ2-2; a weak D match, TRBD2 (6 bases). This CDR3 comprises 12 residues. The V gene's germline CDR1 is KGHDR and CDR2 SFDVKD. Trimming removed 8 bases at V and 8 bases at J, with 11 bases between. The CDR3 reads CATMGGWGELFF. The CDR3 coding sequence is TGTGCCACCATGGGGGGATGGGGGGAGCTGTTTTTT.

The genes are TRBV6-5 and TRBJ2-5; D remains unclear. The CDR3 length is 15 residues. With 5 bases removed from V and 0 bases from J, the gap between germline ends came to 13 bases. CDR1 is MNHEY, CDR2 SVGAGI, per germline. CDR3 sequence reads: CASSNIRWNQETQYF. CDR3 sequence (DNA): TGTGCCAGCAGTAATATACGGTGGAACCAAGAGACCCAGTACTTC.

For the CDR3, the DNA is TGCGCCAGCAGCTTGAATCCTTTCAATGAGCAGTTCTTC. Encoded protein: CASSLNPFNEQFF. This rearrangement joins TRBV5-1 to TRBJ2-1; no reliable D call. This CDR3 has 13 residues. The V end was cut by 1 base, the J end by 6 bases, with 8 bases between. CDR1 SGHRS and CDR2 YFSETQ come from the germline V gene.

This chain uses TRBV6-1 with TRBJ2-3; D could derive from TRBD1 or TRBD2 (7 bases each). V gave up 2 bases and J gave up 6 bases, with 15 bases separating them. The CDR3 spans 15 residues. Per the germline V gene, CDR1 is MNHNS and CDR2 is SASEGT. As DNA, the CDR3 is TGTGCCAGCAGTGAAACCCAGGGGGGGCAGGATACGCAGTATTTT. This encodes CASSETQGGQDTQYF.

The V gene is TRBV19, the J gene TRBJ1-1; the D is unclear. CDR1 LNHDA and CDR2 SQIVND come from the germline V gene (reference sequence). The CDR3 loop spans 15 amino acids. V lost 3 bases, J lost 0 bases, and 11 bases lay in between. CDR3 nucleotide sequence: TGTGCCAGTAGTATTAGAGAAAAAATGAACACTGAAGCTTTCTTT. Translation: CASSIREKMNTEAFF. Based on the CDR3 plus reference TRBV19 and TRBJ1-1, the full variable domain is DGGITQSPKYLFRKEGQNVTLSCEQNLNHDAMYWYRQDPGQGLRLIYYSQIVNDFQKGDIAEGYSVSREKKESFPLTVTSAQKNPTAFYLCASSIREKMNTEAFFGQGTRLTVV.

This chain connects TRBV6-5 to TRBJ2-5, with D unresolved. The CDR3 is 12 amino acids. The V end was cut by 6 bases, the J end by 4 bases, with 9 bases between. The germline V gene encodes CDR1 MNHEY and CDR2 SVGAGI. The CDR3 region is CASRSEGETQYF. The CDR3 bases are TGTGCCAGCAGGTCTGAAGGAGAGACCCAGTACTTC.

This clone appeared once. The chain joins TRBV6-5 to TRBJ2-6; TRBD1 agrees at 9 bases. The germline V gene has CDR1 MNHEY and CDR2 SVGAGI. V was pared by 6 bases and J by 2 bases, with 2 bases of the junction left unmatched. CDR3 size: 15 residues. CDR3 in DNA: TGTGCCAGCAGACAGGGGGCGGCTGGGGCCAACGTCCTGACTTTC. Amino acid sequence: CASRQGAAGANVLTF.

This chain connects TRBV5-4 to TRBJ1-6; D is undetermined. CDR3 size: 12 residues. Germline V gives CDR1 SGHNT, CDR2 YYREEE (reference sequence). V was cut by 5 bases and J by 9 bases, with 9 bases left in between. The CDR3 region is CASSSRTSPLHF. The DNA for the CDR3 is TGTGCCAGCAGTTCTAGGACTTCACCCCTCCACTTT.

The rearrangement uses TRBV23-1 and TRBJ2-1, with a weak D call TRBD1 (6 bases). TRBV23-1 is classed as an ORF, of uncertain function. V lost 2 bases to trimming and J lost 5 bases, with 16 bases between them. The CDR3 spans 16 residues. CDR3 bases: TGCGCCAGCAGTCAAAACCCGGGACACTACCACAATGAGCAGTTCTTC. Translation gives CASSQNPGHYHNEQFF.

The V call is TRBV11-2, the J call TRBJ1-1; possible D gene TRBD1, 5 bases. This CDR3 comprises 14 residues. V was pared by 4 bases and J by 0 bases, with 9 bases between. Germline CDR1 SGHAT, CDR2 FQNNGV. The CDR3 loop is CASSWAQVNTEAFF. CDR3 in DNA: TGTGCCAGCAGCTGGGCACAGGTGAACACTGAAGCTTTCTTT.

V is TRBV23-1 and J is TRBJ1-2, with D tentatively TRBD1 (6 bases). TRBV23-1 is an ORF; its function is uncertain. The V end lost 2 bases, the J end lost 8 bases, and 15 bases lay between the germline ends. The CDR3 consists of 14 residues. This CDR3 is CASSQVPRGAGYTF. DNA of the CDR3: TGCGCCAGCAGTCAAGTCCCGCGGGGGGCGGGCTACACCTTC.

This chain uses TRBV6-1 with TRBJ2-5; D uncertain. V was trimmed by 0 bases and J by 5 bases, leaving 13 bases between them. Germline assignment: CDR1 MNHNS and CDR2 SASEGT. CDR3 size: 15 residues. The CDR3 reads CASSEAGWDWETQYF. The CDR3, as DNA: TGTGCCAGCAGTGAAGCAGGGTGGGATTGGGAGACCCAGTACTTC.

The J gene is TRBJ2-5, the V gene TRBV5-1; weak D call: TRBD1 (6 bases). Trimming shortened V by 4 bases and J by 5 bases, and 9 bases separated the two germline ends. Germline CDR1 SGHRS, CDR2 YFSETQ. The CDR3 is 12 amino acids. The CDR3 loop is CASSGGVETQYF. Here the CDR3 DNA reads TGCGCCAGCAGCGGGGGCGTGGAGACCCAGTACTTC.

The rearrangement uses TRBV7-2 and TRBJ2-3; 9 bases map to TRBD1. The CDR3 is 15 amino acids. CDR1 is SGHTA, CDR2 FQGNSA, per germline. V was pared by 4 bases and J by 1 base, with 3 bases of the junction left unmatched. The CDR3 coding sequence is TGTGCCAGCAGCTCCTGGACAGGGGGCACAGATACGCAGTATTTT. The encoded protein is CASSSWTGGTDTQYF.

J is TRBJ2-1 and V is TRBV11-2; TRBD1 agrees at 11 bases. The V and J ends lost 5 bases and 3 bases, in that order; junction bases with no gene match: 6. CDR1 SGHAT and CDR2 FQNNGV come from the germline V gene. The CDR3 extends over 16 amino acids. As DNA, the CDR3 is TGTGCCAGCAGCCCTTCCGGGACAGGGGGCTACAATGAGCAGTTCTTC. It specifies CASSPSGTGGYNEQFF.

This clone has just one count. This sequence joins TRBV12-3 or TRBV12-4 and TRBJ2-5, with no clear D. The CDR3 runs to 13 residues. V was shortened by 2 bases and J by 4 bases, with 8 bases between the two germline ends. This chain's CDR3 is CASSLRVPETQYF. The CDR3 nucleotides read TGTGCCAGCAGTTTAAGGGTCCCAGAGACCCAGTACTTC.

This sequence joins TRBV5-1 and TRBJ1-4; D may be TRBD1 (5 bases). CDR1 is SGHRS and CDR2 is YFSETQ in the germline V gene. The CDR3 is 15 residues long. Trimming pared 2 bases from V and 7 bases from J, leaving 15 bases between. The CDR3 loop is CASSFRGRGGEKLFF. The CDR3 DNA reads TGCGCCAGCAGCTTCCGGGGACGTGGTGGTGAAAAACTGTTTTTT. The entire variable domain, with the rest obtained from reference TRBV5-1 and TRBJ1-4, is as follows: KAGVTQTPRYLIKTRGQQVTLSCSPISGHRSVSWYQQTPGQGLQFLFEYFSETQRNKGNFPGRFSGRQFSNSRSEMNVSTLELGDSALYLCASSFRGRGGEKLFFGSGTQLSVL.

DNA for the CDR3: TGTGCCAGCAGCTTCTCTAGCGCAGATACGCAGTATTTT. The encoded protein is CASSFSSADTQYF. The chain has TRBV11-3 and TRBJ2-3; possible D gene TRBD2, 6 bases. Trimming shortened V by 3 bases and J by 4 bases, and 8 bases separated the two germline ends. Germline V gene sequence: CDR1 SGHNT, CDR2 YENEEA. There are 13 residues in the CDR3.

Written as DNA, the CDR3 is TGTGCCAGCAGTGCCCAGAACGGACAGGGGGCATATGGCTACACCTTC. It translates to CASSAQNGQGAYGYTF. The chain has TRBV6-1 and TRBJ1-2; the match to TRBD1 covers 11 bases. V trimming: 4 bases; J trimming: 5 bases; junction bases outside the gene matches: 9. The CDR3 sequence is 16 residues long. From germline, CDR1 is MNHNS and CDR2 SASEGT.

This rearrangement joins TRBV2 to TRBJ1-3; 7 bases line up with TRBD1. Germline trimming cut 6 bases from V and 2 bases from J; bases unmatched to any gene: 1. There are 13 residues in the CDR3. Germline V gene lookup returns CDR1 SNHLY and CDR2 FYNNEI. The CDR3: CASRTGPGNTIYF. The CDR3 DNA sequence: TGTGCCAGCAGGACAGGGCCTGGAAACACCATATATTTT.

The rearrangement uses TRBV3-1 (or the pseudogene TRBV3-2) and TRBJ2-5; 8 nucleotides match TRBD2. CDR3 length equals 15 residues. Germline-derived CDR1 and CDR2 are LGHDT and YNNKEL (reference sequence). The V gene end was trimmed by 4 bases and the J gene end by 0 bases; junction bases not matched to a gene: 4. As DNA, the CDR3 is TGTGCCAGCAGCCGGCTGCGGGGGGACCAAGAGACCCAGTACTTC. Its translation: CASSRLRGDQETQYF.

The CDR3 protein is CASSRKGAQETQYF. CDR3 nucleotide sequence: TGTGCCAGCAGCCGTAAGGGGGCACAAGAGACCCAGTACTTC. V usage is TRBV3-1 (or the pseudogene TRBV3-2) and J usage is TRBJ2-5; 7 positions match TRBD1. V shed 4 bases and J 2 bases; nucleotides not matched to a gene: 4. Germline CDR1 LGHDT, CDR2 YNNKEL (reference sequence). The length of the CDR3 is 14 residues.